This T cell receptor beta chain was retrieved from a study of molecular identifiers for immune sequencing clone quantification. Germline CDR1 reads SGDLS; CDR2 reads YYNGEE. The CDR3 runs 15 residues. V was clipped by 0 bases and J by 0 bases, with 7 bases between them. Bulk TCR libraries used previously described methods and listed TCR primers. TCRdb re-analysed the PCR reads in MiXCR, keeping a single row per CDR3 protein. The sample lists approximately 500,000 distinct CDR3 sequences; 20% to 25% were seen once. The source material was naive CD8+ T cells from blood, with Jurkat cell RNA spiked in. Documented subset: FACS-sorted CD8+CD4-CCR7+CD45RA+ naive T cells. The sequence came from a human donor in good health. Some libraries in this study had Jurkat cell RNA spiked in. The chain couples TRBV9 to TRBJ1-5, with D unresolved. The CDR3 DNA follows: TGTGCCAGCAGCGTAGAACTGGTTAGCAATCAGCCCCAGCATTTT. This gives the protein CASSVELVSNQPQHF.